The TCR beta chain under discussion was sequenced for a study of early T cells in non-severe SARS-CoV-2 infection. Individual cDNA molecules received unique molecular identifiers during library preparation. TCRdb re-derived calls from the 5' RACE reads in MiXCR, one entry per CDR3 protein. The data contain about 92,000 distinct CDR3 sequences, around 15% of them singletons. Points on this clonotype: Its specificity is unknown.

The CDR3 sequence is 13 residues long. The germline gives CDR1 MDHEN, CDR2 SYDVKM. V was cut by 3 bases and J by 2 bases, with 6 bases left in between. Study-wide findings and caveats: The study's VDJdb matching favored anti-spike CD8 responses and missed private and CD4 specificities.

The receptor's source is an adult who was a healthcare worker with PCR-confirmed SARS-CoV-2 infection or an uninfected control (not recorded which). The V call is TRBV28, the J call TRBJ2-3; D uncertain. What was sequenced was whole blood. CDR3 sequence (DNA): TGTGCCAGCAGTTTTCGGGTCACAGATACGCAGTATTTT. Encoded protein: CASSFRVTDTQYF. Full variable domain (remainder filled in from reference TRBV28 and TRBJ2-3): DVKVTQSSRYLVKRTGEKVFLECVQDMDHENMFWYRQDPGLGLRLIYFSYDVKMKEKGDIPEGYSVSREKKERFSLILESASTNQTSMYLCASSFRVTDTQYFGPGTRLTVL.